Described below is a single TCR beta chain sequence and its context. The antigen is undetermined. This sample is drawn from a study of PD-1 blockade in classical Hodgkin lymphoma. The table came from immunoSEQ multiplex PCR; TCRdb's copy has only in-frame clones and leaves some out. Altogether about 93,000 clones are present, around 80% being singletons, with the ten largest covering less than 10%. Study-level results: When set against healthy donors, newly diagnosed patients were reported to show lower baseline TCR diversity. Baseline diversity resembling that of newly diagnosed patients was seen in complete responders.

The time point is: cycle 4 day 1 (C4D1), after 5 to 7 weeks of nivolumab. Brentuximab vedotin exposure varied, and every patient relapsed after autologous stem cell transplantation. This clonotype originated in a human donor with classical Hodgkin lymphoma. Specimen: peripheral blood mononuclear cells (PBMCs), collected before the fourth cycle of nivolumab.

DNA of the CDR3: TGCGCCAGCAGCTTAGGGGCTAGCGGGAGCTGTGAGCAGTTCTTC. It encodes CASSLGASGSCEQFF. The chain employs TRBV5-1 and TRBJ2-1; 10 nucleotides match TRBD2. The CDR3 is made up of 15 amino acids. V lost 2 bases to trimming and J lost 9 bases; unmatched junction nucleotides: 8. The V gene's germline CDR1 is SGHRS and CDR2 YFSETQ.